This T cell receptor (beta chain) was captured by sequencing in a study of technical replicates of blood from a few donors. Germline CDR1 reads SGHTS; CDR2 reads YDEGEE. Trimming pared 1 base from V and 5 bases from J, leaving 10 bases between. The CDR3 consists of 13 residues. TCRdb keeps only in-frame clones here, not all; method: immunoSEQ multiplex PCR. The table shows 55,000 to 70,000 clones, with around 87% occurring only once. This rearrangement joins TRBV5-8 to TRBJ2-7; D is perhaps TRBD1 (6 bases). The clonotype originates from a human donor in good health. Some clones in this sample may be carry-over from other donors' samples. The specimen was PBMCs. The CDR3 region is CASSLNRVHEQYF. CDR3 coding DNA: TGTGCCAGCAGCTTGAACAGGGTCCACGAGCAGTACTTC.